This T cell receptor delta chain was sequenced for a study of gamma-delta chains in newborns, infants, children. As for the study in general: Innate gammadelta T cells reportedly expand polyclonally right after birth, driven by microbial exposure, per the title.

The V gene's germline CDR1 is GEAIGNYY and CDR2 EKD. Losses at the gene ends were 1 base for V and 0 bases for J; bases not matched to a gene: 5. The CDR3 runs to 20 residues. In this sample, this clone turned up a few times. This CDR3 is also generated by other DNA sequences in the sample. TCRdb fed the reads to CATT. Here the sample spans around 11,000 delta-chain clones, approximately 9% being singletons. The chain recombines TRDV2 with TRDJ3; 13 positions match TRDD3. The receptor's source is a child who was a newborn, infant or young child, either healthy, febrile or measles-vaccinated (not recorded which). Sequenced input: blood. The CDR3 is CACDTTGGYASSWDTRQMFF. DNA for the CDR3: TGTGCCTGTGACACTACTGGGGGATACGCGAGCTCCTGGGACACCCGACAGATGTTTTTC.